This section outlines one T cell receptor (beta chain) sequence together with its context. Enrollment of patients from Seattle took place during active infection, with longitudinal follow-up. The sample originates from a study of blood T cell repertoires in COVID-19. This CDR3 region has 16 residues. Germline V gene data show CDR1 as MNHEY and CDR2 as SMNVEV (reference sequence). V lost 8 bases and J 1 base, leaving 19 bases between the germline ends. Only in-frame clones appear in the TCRdb table, and some are missing; sequencing was by immunoSEQ multiplex PCR. This sample has approximately 290,000 clones; about 90% occur once, and the top ten carry around 10%.

This sequence joins TRBV27 and TRBJ2-3; TRBD2 might be the D (6 bases). Sequencing was performed on peripheral blood. The source is a woman aged 30 to 39 with COVID-19, enrolled during active disease. CDR3 residues: CASSLLGGGGTDTQYF. The CDR3 nucleotides are TGTGCCAGCTCCCTTTTGGGAGGCGGCGGCACAGATACGCAGTATTTT.